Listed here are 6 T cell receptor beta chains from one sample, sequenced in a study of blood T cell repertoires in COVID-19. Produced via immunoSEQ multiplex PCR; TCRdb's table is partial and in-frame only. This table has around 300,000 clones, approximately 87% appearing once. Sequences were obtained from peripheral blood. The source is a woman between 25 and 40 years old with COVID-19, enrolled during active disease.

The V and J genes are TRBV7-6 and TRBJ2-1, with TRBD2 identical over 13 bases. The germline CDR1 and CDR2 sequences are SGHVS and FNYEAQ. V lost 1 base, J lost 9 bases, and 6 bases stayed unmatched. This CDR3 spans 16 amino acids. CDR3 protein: CASSLDTSGRGLEQFF. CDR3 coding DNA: TGTGCCAGCAGCTTAGATACTAGCGGGAGGGGACTTGAGCAGTTCTTC. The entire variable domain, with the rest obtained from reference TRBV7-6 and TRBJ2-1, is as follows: GAGVSQSPRYKVTKRGQDVALRCDPISGHVSLYWYRQALGQGPEFLTYFNYEAQQDKSGLPNDRFSAERPEGSISTLTIQRTEQRDSAMYRCASSLDTSGRGLEQFFGPGTRLTVL.

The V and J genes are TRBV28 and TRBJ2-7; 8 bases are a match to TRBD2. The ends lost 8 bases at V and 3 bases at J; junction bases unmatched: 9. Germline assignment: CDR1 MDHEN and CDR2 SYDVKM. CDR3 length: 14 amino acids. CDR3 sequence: CASGDSGINYEQYF. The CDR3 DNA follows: TGTGCCAGCGGGGATAGCGGGATTAACTACGAGCAGTACTTC.

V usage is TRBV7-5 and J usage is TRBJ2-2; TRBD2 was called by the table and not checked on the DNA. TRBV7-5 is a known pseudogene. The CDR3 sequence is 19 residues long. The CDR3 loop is CVIRPHATRGNSRTGELFF. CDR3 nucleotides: TGTGTCATAAGGCCCCATGCCACTCGCGGGAATTCGCGCACCGGGGAGCTGTTTTTT.

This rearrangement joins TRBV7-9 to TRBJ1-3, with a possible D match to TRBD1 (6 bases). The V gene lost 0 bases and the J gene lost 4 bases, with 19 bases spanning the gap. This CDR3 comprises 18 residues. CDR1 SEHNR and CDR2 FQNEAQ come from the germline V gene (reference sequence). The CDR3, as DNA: TGTGCCAGCAGCTTAGCCGGGCCCAGGGGCTTGAGAGGAAACACCATATATTTT. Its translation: CASSLAGPRGLRGNTIYF.

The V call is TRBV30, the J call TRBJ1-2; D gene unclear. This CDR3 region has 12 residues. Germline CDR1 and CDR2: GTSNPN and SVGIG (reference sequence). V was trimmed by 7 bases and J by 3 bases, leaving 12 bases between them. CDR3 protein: CAYSGVHYGYTF. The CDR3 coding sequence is TGTGCCTATTCCGGGGTACACTATGGCTACACCTTC.

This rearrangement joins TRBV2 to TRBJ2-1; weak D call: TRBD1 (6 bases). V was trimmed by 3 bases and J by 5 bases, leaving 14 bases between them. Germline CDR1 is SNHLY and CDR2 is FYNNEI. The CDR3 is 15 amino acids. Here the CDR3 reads CASSETRTANNEQFF. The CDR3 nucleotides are TGTGCCAGCAGTGAGACGCGGACAGCGAACAATGAGCAGTTCTTC.